This T cell receptor beta chain was observed in a study of blood T cell repertoires in COVID-19. The table came from immunoSEQ multiplex PCR; TCRdb's copy has only in-frame clones and leaves some out. The sample holds approximately 58,000 clones, about 81% seen once. The V gene lost 3 bases and the J gene lost 3 bases, with 3 bases spanning the gap. There are 11 residues in the CDR3. Germline CDR1 and CDR2: SGHRS and YFSETQ. The TCR originated in a man aged 55 to 70 with COVID-19, enrolled during active disease. The J gene is TRBJ2-5, the V gene TRBV5-1; D not certain. Material for sequencing was peripheral blood. CDR3 DNA sequence: TGCGCCAGCAGCTCCAAAGAGACCCAGTACTTC. Translation gives CASSSKETQYF. The full variable domain, with the rest looked up from reference TRBV5-1 and TRBJ2-5, is KAGVTQTPRYLIKTRGQQVTLSCSPISGHRSVSWYQQTPGQGLQFLFEYFSETQRNKGNFPGRFSGRQFSNSRSEMNVSTLELGDSALYLCASSSKETQYFGPGTRLLVL.